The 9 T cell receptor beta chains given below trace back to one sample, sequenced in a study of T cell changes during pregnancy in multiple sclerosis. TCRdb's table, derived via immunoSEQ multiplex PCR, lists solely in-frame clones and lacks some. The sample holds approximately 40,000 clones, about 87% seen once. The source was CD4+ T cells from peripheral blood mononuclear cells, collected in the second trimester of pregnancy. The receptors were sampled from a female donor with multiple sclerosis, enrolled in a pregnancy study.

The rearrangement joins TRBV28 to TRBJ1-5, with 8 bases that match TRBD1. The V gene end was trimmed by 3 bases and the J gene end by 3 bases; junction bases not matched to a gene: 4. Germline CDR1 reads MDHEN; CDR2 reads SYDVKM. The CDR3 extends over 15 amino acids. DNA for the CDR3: TGTGCCAGCAGTTTGGGGACAGGCGTCAATCAGCCCCAGCATTTT. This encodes CASSLGTGVNQPQHF.

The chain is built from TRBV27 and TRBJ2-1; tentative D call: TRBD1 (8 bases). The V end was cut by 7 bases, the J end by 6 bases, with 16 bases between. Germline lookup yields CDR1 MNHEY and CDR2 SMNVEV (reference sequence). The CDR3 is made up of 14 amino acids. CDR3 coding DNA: TGTGCCAGCAAAAACAGGGGGGGATCCAATGAGCAGTTCTTC. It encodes CASKNRGGSNEQFF.

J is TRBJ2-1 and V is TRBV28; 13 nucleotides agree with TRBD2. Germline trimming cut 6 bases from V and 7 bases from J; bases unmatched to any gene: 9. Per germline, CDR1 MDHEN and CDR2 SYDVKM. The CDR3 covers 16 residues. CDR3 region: CASSSRTSGRLNEQFF. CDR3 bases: TGTGCCAGCAGCAGCCGGACTAGCGGGAGACTAAATGAGCAGTTCTTC. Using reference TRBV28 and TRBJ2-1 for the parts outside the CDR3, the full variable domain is DVKVTQSSRYLVKRTGEKVFLECVQDMDHENMFWYRQDPGLGLRLIYFSYDVKMKEKGDIPEGYSVSREKKERFSLILESASTNQTSMYLCASSSRTSGRLNEQFFGPGTRLTVL.

CDR3: CASSFRGSGELFF. As DNA, the CDR3 is TGCGCCAGCAGCTTCCGAGGGAGCGGGGAGCTGTTTTTT. The rearrangement links TRBV4-3 to TRBJ2-2; possible D gene TRBD2, 5 bases. Germline CDR1 and CDR2: LGHNA and YSLEER. V lost 5 bases and J 7 bases, leaving 11 bases between the germline ends. CDR3 length: 13 amino acids.

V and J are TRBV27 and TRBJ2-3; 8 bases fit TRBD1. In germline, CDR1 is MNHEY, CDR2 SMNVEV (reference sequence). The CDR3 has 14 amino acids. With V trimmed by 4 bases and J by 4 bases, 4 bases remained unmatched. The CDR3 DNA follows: TGTGCCAGCAGTTCCAGGGGGCTGGCAGATACGCAGTATTTT. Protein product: CASSSRGLADTQYF.

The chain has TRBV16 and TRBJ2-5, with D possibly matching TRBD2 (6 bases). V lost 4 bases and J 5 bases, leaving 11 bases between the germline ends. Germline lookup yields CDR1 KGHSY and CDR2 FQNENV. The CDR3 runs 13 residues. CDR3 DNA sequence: TGTGCCAGCAGCCTTCGGGACTCCGAGACCCAGTACTTC. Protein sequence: CASSLRDSETQYF.

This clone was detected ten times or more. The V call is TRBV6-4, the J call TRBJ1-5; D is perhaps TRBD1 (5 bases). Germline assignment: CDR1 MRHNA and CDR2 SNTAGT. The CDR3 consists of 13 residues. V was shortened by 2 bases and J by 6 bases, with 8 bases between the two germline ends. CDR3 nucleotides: TGTGCCAGCAGTGACAGGGGAGGTCAGCCCCAGCATTTT. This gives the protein CASSDRGGQPQHF.

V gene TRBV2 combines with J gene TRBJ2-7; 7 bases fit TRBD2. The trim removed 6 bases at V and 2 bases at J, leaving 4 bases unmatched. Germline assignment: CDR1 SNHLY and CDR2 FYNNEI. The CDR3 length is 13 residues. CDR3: CASRGGGTYEQYF. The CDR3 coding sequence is TGTGCCAGCAGGGGGGGAGGGACCTACGAGCAGTACTTC.

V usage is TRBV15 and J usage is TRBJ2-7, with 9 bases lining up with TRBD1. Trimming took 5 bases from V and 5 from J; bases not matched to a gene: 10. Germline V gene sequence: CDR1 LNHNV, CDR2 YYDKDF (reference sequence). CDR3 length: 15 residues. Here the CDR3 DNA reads TGTGCCACCAGCGTTTCGGGGACAGGGAATAACGAGCAGTACTTC. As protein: CATSVSGTGNNEQYF.